What follows are 15 T cell receptor beta chains derived from one specimen sequenced in a study of T cells after yellow fever vaccination. TCRdb re-analysed the 5' RACE reads in MiXCR, keeping a single row per CDR3 protein. Found here are 500,000 to 550,000 distinct CDR3 sequences, 21% of them singletons; the top ten hold about 16%. The material sequenced was PBMCs, taken roughly 20 days after the first yellow fever vaccination. The receptors here all came from a man between 18 and 29 years old who received the YFV17D yellow fever vaccine.

The V gene is TRBV28, the J gene TRBJ2-7; tentative D call: TRBD1 (5 bases). The germline V gene has CDR1 MDHEN and CDR2 SYDVKM. V lost 6 bases and J lost 1, with 13 bases in between. The CDR3 is 14 residues long. The CDR3 is CASSLDKWSYEQYV. Written as DNA, the CDR3 is TGTGCCAGCAGCCTGGACAAGTGGTCCTACGAGCAGTACGTC.

This clonotype turned up a few times. The V gene is TRBV19, the J gene TRBJ1-5, with a weak D call TRBD1 (5 bases). Trimming removed 3 bases at V and 4 bases at J, with 13 bases between. Germline CDR1 reads LNHDA; CDR2 reads SQIVND (reference sequence). This CDR3 has 15 residues. As DNA, the CDR3 is TGTGCCAGTAGTATTGGGGGTGCCATGAATCAGCCCCAGCATTTT. This encodes CASSIGGAMNQPQHF.

This clonotype occurred a few times. CDR3 coding DNA: TGTGCCATCAGTGACTATCTAGGAGGCAGAGAGACCCAGTACTTC. This codes for CAISDYLGGRETQYF. This chain links TRBV10-3 with TRBJ2-5; tentative D call: TRBD2 (5 bases). Trimming cost V 3 bases and J 4 bases, with 15 bases left between them. The CDR3 contains 15 residues. Germline values: CDR1 ENHRY, CDR2 SYGVKD.

In its sample, this clonotype was seen a few times. This rearrangement joins TRBV19 to TRBJ2-1; 8 nucleotides align to TRBD2. Looked up from germline, CDR1 is LNHDA and CDR2 is SQIVND (reference sequence). The CDR3 spans 16 residues. With V trimmed by 6 bases and J by 8 bases, 15 bases remained unmatched. The CDR3 nucleotides are TGTGCCAGTAGCCGAATCACGGGGGGGGAGTATGATGAGCAGTTCTTC. Protein: CASSRITGGEYDEQFF.

The chain employs TRBV3-1 and TRBJ2-5, with 9 bases fitting TRBD2. Germline V gene data show CDR1 as LGHDT and CDR2 as YNNKEL (reference sequence). The CDR3 has 16 residues. V was clipped by 4 bases and J by 4 bases; unmatched bases: 10. The CDR3 region is CASSPLGAGGPETQYF. The CDR3 bases are TGTGCCAGCAGCCCCCTGGGAGCGGGGGGCCCAGAGACCCAGTACTTC.

The rearrangement joins TRBV6-2 or TRBV6-3 to TRBJ1-5; D not resolved. V was pared by 6 bases and J by 7 bases, with 16 bases between. The CDR3 contains 14 residues. Germline lookup yields CDR1 MNHEY and CDR2 SVGEGT. The CDR3 DNA reads as TGTGCCAGCAGCGGCGCTTCGACCGGACAGCCCCAGCATTTT. This gives the protein CASSGASTGQPQHF.

This clonotype was detected only a few times. The chain employs TRBV4-2 and TRBJ1-1; D is undetermined. The V end lost 0 bases, the J end lost 10 bases, and 12 bases lay between the germline ends. CDR3 length: 13 residues. Per germline, CDR1 LGHNA and CDR2 YNFKEQ. This chain's CDR3 is CASSQDVGHRAFF. Here the CDR3 DNA reads TGTGCCAGCAGCCAAGACGTGGGTCACCGAGCTTTCTTT.

The CDR3, as DNA: TGTGCCAGCAGGTGGGACACCCAGGGCACAGATACGCAGTATTTT. It specifies CASRWDTQGTDTQYF. The chain employs TRBV12-3 or TRBV12-4 and TRBJ2-3; maybe TRBD1 (6 bases). The CDR3 is made up of 15 amino acids. Trimming removed 6 bases from V and 1 base from J, with 14 bases in between.

This rearrangement joins TRBV19 to TRBJ2-1; D unresolved. Germline CDR1 and CDR2: LNHDA and SQIVND (reference sequence). Trimming removed 4 bases at V and 3 bases at J, with 7 bases between. CDR3 size: 13 residues. The CDR3 bases are TGTGCCAGTAGTACCAGGTACTACAATGAGCAGTTCTTC. It is translated as CASSTRYYNEQFF.

V gene TRBV20-1 combines with J gene TRBJ2-3; 12 positions agree with TRBD2. J lost 3 bases, V lost 5 bases, and 6 bases had no gene match. Germline V CDR1 and CDR2: DFQATT, SNEGSKA (reference sequence). This CDR3 comprises 15 residues. For the CDR3, the DNA is TGCAGTGCTTCAAAGACTAGCGGGGGAACAGATACGCAGTATTTT. Translated: CSASKTSGGTDTQYF.

This chain connects TRBV28 to TRBJ2-7; D is uncertain. The CDR3 covers 15 residues. Germline V CDR1 and CDR2: MDHEN, SYDVKM. Trimming removed 6 bases at V and 0 bases at J, with 15 bases between. The CDR3 region is CASSLSWGISYEQYV. CDR3 DNA sequence: TGTGCCAGCAGCCTAAGTTGGGGAATCTCCTACGAGCAGTACGTC.

The chain couples TRBV6-5 to TRBJ1-5; D is uncertain. This CDR3 region has 13 residues. Germline CDR1 and CDR2: MNHEY and SVGAGI. With 8 bases removed from V and 4 bases from J, the gap between germline ends came to 12 bases. The CDR3 reads CASRAGLNQPQHF. CDR3 nucleotide sequence: TGTGCCAGCCGGGCGGGATTGAATCAGCCCCAGCATTTT.

This chain uses TRBV29-1 with TRBJ1-4; 10 bases agree with TRBD1. The germline V gene has CDR1 SQVTM and CDR2 ANQGSEA. The CDR3 is made up of 15 amino acids. V lost 8 bases, J lost 3 bases, and 9 bases stayed unmatched. CDR3 sequence (DNA): TGCAGCACAACGGGACAGGGGAACTCTAATGAAAAACTGTTTTTT. This sequence encodes CSTTGQGNSNEKLFF.

The chain recombines TRBV4-1 with TRBJ2-3; perhaps TRBD2 as D (5 bases). The germline V gene encodes CDR1 MGHRA and CDR2 YSYEKL. CDR3 length: 17 residues. The V and J ends lost 4 bases and 0 bases respectively, with 17 bases between them. CDR3 sequence: CASSRKTSASSTDTQYF. In DNA form, the CDR3 reads TGCGCCAGCAGCCGAAAGACTTCGGCTAGCAGCACAGATACGCAGTATTTT.

The chain employs TRBV7-2 and TRBJ2-3, with no clear D. Per the germline V gene, CDR1 is SGHTA and CDR2 is FQGNSA. V lost 5 bases and J 8 bases, leaving 17 bases between the germline ends. This CDR3 comprises 14 residues. In DNA, the CDR3 is TGTGCCAGCAGCGTCGTCATAGATTCGGGTACGCAGTATTTT. It translates to CASSVVIDSGTQYF.